The rows below give T cell receptor beta chains drawn from one sample of a study of healthy donors' naive CD4 and CD8 T cells. TCRdb analysed the reads with MiXCR anew, one entry per CDR3 protein. Of 200,000 or so distinct CDR3 sequences detected, over 60% appear once; the ten largest clones hold roughly 2.3%. The sequencing sample was made of naive CD4+ and CD8+ T cells sorted from blood, pooled from several donors. These receptors were collected from a pool of human donors in good health; the sample pools cells from several healthy donors. CDR3s include the opening cysteine and the closing phenylalanine or tryptophan. Each record gives: J gene, D gene, clone size, V gene, CDR3 DNA, CDR3 protein. A D gene is named only where the DNA matches it firmly. Size tells how often a clone was seen (once, few, many) or the class of an expanded clone, and some rows leave it out.

j_call: TRBJ2-7
d_call: .
clone_size: .
v_call: TRBV2
cdr3_nt: TGTGCCAGCGGGCCGGTAAAGACTCTAGAAAAATCCTACGAGCAGTACTTC
cdr3_aa: CASGPVKTLEKSYEQYF

j_call: TRBJ1-1
d_call: .
clone_size: .
v_call: TRBV12-3/TRBV12-4
cdr3_nt: TGTGCCAGCAGTTTAGGTACCGGAATGGGCACTGAAGCTTTCTTT
cdr3_aa: CASSLGTGMGTEAFF

j_call: TRBJ2-2
d_call: TRBD2
clone_size: few
v_call: TRBV20-1
cdr3_nt: TGCAGTGCTAGTCTTCTAGCGGGAGGCACCGGGGAGCTGTTTTTT
cdr3_aa: CSASLLAGGTGELFF

j_call: TRBJ2-1
d_call: TRBD2
clone_size: .
v_call: TRBV6-5
cdr3_nt: TGTGCCAGCAGTTACCGCCCGGGACTAGACAATGAGCAGTTCTTC
cdr3_aa: CASSYRPGLDNEQFF

j_call: TRBJ1-6
d_call: TRBD1
clone_size: .
v_call: TRBV10-3
cdr3_nt: TGTGCCATCAGGGGGACAGGCGGCAATTCACCCCTCCACTTT
cdr3_aa: CAIRGTGGNSPLHF

j_call: TRBJ1-2
d_call: .
clone_size: .
v_call: TRBV7-8
cdr3_nt: TGTGCCAGCAGTCCTCTGGGGGGCGCAGACTATGGCTACACCTTC
cdr3_aa: CASSPLGGADYGYTF

j_call: TRBJ2-1
d_call: .
clone_size: .
v_call: TRBV27
cdr3_nt: TGTGCCAGCATTTCATCCGGAGGCCTCTACAATGAGCAGTTCTTC
cdr3_aa: CASISSGGLYNEQFF

j_call: TRBJ2-1
d_call: .
clone_size: .
v_call: TRBV6-5
cdr3_nt: TGTGCCAGCAGGGCGGTCACCTACAATGAGCAGTTCTTC
cdr3_aa: CASRAVTYNEQFF

j_call: TRBJ1-2
d_call: .
clone_size: .
v_call: TRBV14
cdr3_nt: TGTGCCAGCAGCCAAGATTTAACAGCCTTCGCAAATGGCTACACCTTC
cdr3_aa: CASSQDLTAFANGYTF

j_call: TRBJ2-2
d_call: .
clone_size: .
v_call: TRBV29-1
cdr3_nt: TGCAGCGTTGTACAAGGGGAGCTGTTTTTT
cdr3_aa: CSVVQGELFF

j_call: TRBJ2-5
d_call: TRBD1
clone_size: .
v_call: TRBV29-1
cdr3_nt: TGCAGCGTTGTGGCAGGGGGCTTTGAGACCCAGTACTTC
cdr3_aa: CSVVAGGFETQYF

j_call: TRBJ2-1
d_call: .
clone_size: .
v_call: TRBV27
cdr3_nt: TGTGCCAGCAGTTCCGGGACCCTACCCGCCTATGAGCAGTTCTTC
cdr3_aa: CASSSGTLPAYEQFF

j_call: TRBJ2-1
d_call: .
clone_size: .
v_call: TRBV12-3/TRBV12-4
cdr3_nt: TGTGCCAGCAGTCGCCCTGCCGGGGTCGATGAGCAGTTCTTC
cdr3_aa: CASSRPAGVDEQFF

j_call: TRBJ1-5
d_call: .
clone_size: .
v_call: TRBV29-1
cdr3_nt: TGCAGCGTTGTCAGGGACAAGGGTCAGCCCCAGCATTTT
cdr3_aa: CSVVRDKGQPQHF

j_call: TRBJ2-1
d_call: .
clone_size: .
v_call: TRBV11-2
cdr3_nt: TGTGCCAGCAGCTTACTCAATGAGCAGTTCTTC
cdr3_aa: CASSLLNEQFF

j_call: TRBJ2-7
d_call: .
clone_size: .
v_call: TRBV6-5
cdr3_nt: TGTGCCAGCGGAAATATAGACTCCTACGAGCAGTACTTC
cdr3_aa: CASGNIDSYEQYF

j_call: TRBJ2-1
d_call: TRBD2
clone_size: .
v_call: TRBV29-1
cdr3_nt: TGCAGCATTGCCCGGGAGGGGATAAAAATCAATGAGCAGTTCTTC
cdr3_aa: CSIAREGIKINEQFF

j_call: TRBJ2-1
d_call: TRBD1
clone_size: .
v_call: TRBV24-1
cdr3_nt: TGTGCCACCAGTGATTTGAGCGCCGGACAGGGGGTGAATGAGCAGTTCTTC
cdr3_aa: CATSDLSAGQGVNEQFF

j_call: TRBJ2-1
d_call: .
clone_size: .
v_call: TRBV12-3/TRBV12-4
cdr3_nt: TGTGCCAGCAGCTTAGCGCCCAGGAATGAGCAGTTCTTC
cdr3_aa: CASSLAPRNEQFF

j_call: TRBJ2-7
d_call: .
clone_size: few
v_call: TRBV29-1
cdr3_nt: TGCAGCACCCGGGACTCTTACGAGCAGTACTTC
cdr3_aa: CSTRDSYEQYF

j_call: TRBJ2-1
d_call: .
clone_size: .
v_call: TRBV6-2/TRBV6-3
cdr3_nt: TGTGCCAGCAGTACCCCATTGCTGAATGAGCAGTTCTTC
cdr3_aa: CASSTPLLNEQFF

j_call: TRBJ2-6
d_call: .
clone_size: once
v_call: TRBV19
cdr3_nt: TGTGCCAGTAGTATCCCCGCAAACAGGGACGTCCTGACTTTC
cdr3_aa: CASSIPANRDVLTF

j_call: TRBJ1-6
d_call: TRBD1
clone_size: .
v_call: TRBV19
cdr3_nt: TGTGCCAGTAACCCGACAGGGATCGTTTCACCCCTCCACTTT
cdr3_aa: CASNPTGIVSPLHF

j_call: TRBJ2-1
d_call: .
clone_size: .
v_call: TRBV7-3
cdr3_nt: TGTGCCAGCAGCTCCCTCGTAGGGATAACTGAGCAGTTCTTC
cdr3_aa: CASSSLVGITEQFF

j_call: TRBJ1-6
d_call: .
clone_size: .
v_call: TRBV6-5
cdr3_nt: TGTGCCAGCAGTTGGGATTTCTCCTATAATTCACCCCTCCACTTT
cdr3_aa: CASSWDFSYNSPLHF

j_call: TRBJ2-2
d_call: .
clone_size: .
v_call: TRBV5-6
cdr3_nt: TGTGCCAGCAGCTCGTACCTCAACACCGGGGAGCTGTTTTTT
cdr3_aa: CASSSYLNTGELFF

j_call: TRBJ2-1
d_call: .
clone_size: .
v_call: TRBV29-1
cdr3_nt: TGCAGCGTCGAACGGACTATATACAATGAGCAGTTCTTC
cdr3_aa: CSVERTIYNEQFF